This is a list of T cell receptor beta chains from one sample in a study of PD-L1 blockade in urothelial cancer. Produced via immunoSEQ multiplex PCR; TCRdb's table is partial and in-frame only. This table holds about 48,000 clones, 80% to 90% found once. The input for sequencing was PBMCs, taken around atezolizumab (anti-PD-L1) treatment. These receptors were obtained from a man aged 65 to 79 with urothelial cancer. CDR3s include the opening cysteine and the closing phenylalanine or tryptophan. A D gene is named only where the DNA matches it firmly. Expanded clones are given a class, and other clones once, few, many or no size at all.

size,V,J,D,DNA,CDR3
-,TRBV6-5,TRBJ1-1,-,TGTGCCAGCAGTTACTCGACTGGCCCGAACACTGAAGCTTTCTTT,CASSYSTGPNTEAFF
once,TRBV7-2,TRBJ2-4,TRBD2,TGTGCCAGCAGCCAAAGGACTAGCGATACCAAAAACATTCAGTACTTC,CASSQRTSDTKNIQYF
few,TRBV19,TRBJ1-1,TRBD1,TGTGCCAGTAGGGGGGACAGGGCGAACACTGAAGCTTTCTTT,CASRGDRANTEAFF
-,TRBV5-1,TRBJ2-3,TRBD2,TGCGCCAGCAGCTTCCTAGCGGGAGTCAGCACAGATACGCAGTATTTT,CASSFLAGVSTDTQYF
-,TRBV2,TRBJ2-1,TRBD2,TGTGCCAGCAGCCTCGGGACAGACGGACTAGCGGAGGACCTCTCCTACAATGAGCAGTTCTTC,CASSLGTDGLAEDLSYNEQFF
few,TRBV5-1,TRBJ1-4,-,TGCGCCAGCCAGGGGTCCTCTTTTGACATCAATGAAAAACTGTTTTTT,CASQGSSFDINEKLFF
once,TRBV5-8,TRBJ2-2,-,TGTGCCAGCAGCTTCATAACCCCGGGACATTCCACCGGGGAGCTGTTTTTT,CASSFITPGHSTGELFF
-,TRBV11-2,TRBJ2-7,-,TGTGCCAGCAGCTTAGGAGGGGGGGTCTCCTACGAGCAGTACTTC,CASSLGGGVSYEQYF
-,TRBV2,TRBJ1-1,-,TGTGCCAGCAGTGAAAGGACACCCACGGCTTTCTTT,CASSERTPTAFF
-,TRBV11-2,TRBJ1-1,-,TGTGCCAGCACCAGAGAGGAGGGGAACACTGAAGCTTTCTTT,CASTREEGNTEAFF
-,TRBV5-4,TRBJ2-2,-,TGTGCCAGCAGCCAGCGGAGTGACACCGGGGAGCTGTTTTTT,CASSQRSDTGELFF
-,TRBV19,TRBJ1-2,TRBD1,TGTGCCAGTAGTAGCCGAACCGGGACAGGAAATGGCTACACCTTC,CASSSRTGTGNGYTF
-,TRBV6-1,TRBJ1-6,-,TGTGCCAGCAGTGAAATGCCGATTTGGCAGTCCTATAATTCACCCCTCCACTTT,CASSEMPIWQSYNSPLHF
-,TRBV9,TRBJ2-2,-,TGTGCCAGCAGCGTAGAACTTCGAGGAACAGGAGGGGAGCTGTTTTTT,CASSVELRGTGGELFF
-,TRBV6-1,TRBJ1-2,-,TGTGCCAGCAGTGAGTTCCGGGGTAGTGGAAATGGCTACACCTTC,CASSEFRGSGNGYTF
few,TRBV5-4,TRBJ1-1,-,TGTGCCAGCAGCTTCTCGAGGAATAGGCCTGAAGCTTTCTTT,CASSFSRNRPEAFF
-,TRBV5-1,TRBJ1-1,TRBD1,TGCGCCAGCAGCCGGACAGGGGCCGAAGCTTTCTTT,CASSRTGAEAFF
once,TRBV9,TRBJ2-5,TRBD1,TGTGCCAGCAGCGTTGGACAGGGGGCAGTGGAGACCCAGTACTTC,CASSVGQGAVETQYF
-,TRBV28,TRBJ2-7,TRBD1,TGTGCCAGCAGTTCCCGACAGGGTGACTCCTACGAGCAGTACTTC,CASSSRQGDSYEQYF
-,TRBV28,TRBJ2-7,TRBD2,TGTGCCAGCAGTACCTTTGGCGGGAGGTCCTACGAGCAGTACTTC,CASSTFGGRSYEQYF
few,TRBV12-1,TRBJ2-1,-,TGTGCCAGCAGCTTTGAACCCGGGAGGGCCAGGTTCTACAATGAGCAGTTCTTC,CASSFEPGRARFYNEQFF
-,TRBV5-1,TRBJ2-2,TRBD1,TGCGCCAGCAGCTGGGACAGAGGATCCGGGGAGCTGTTTTTT,CASSWDRGSGELFF
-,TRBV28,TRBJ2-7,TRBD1,TGTGCCAGCAGTTTAGGGGCAGGGGGCTCCTACGAGCAGTACTTC,CASSLGAGGSYEQYF
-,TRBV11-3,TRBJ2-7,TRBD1,TGTGCCAGCAGCACCGGACAGGGGGAGCAGTACTTC,CASSTGQGEQYF
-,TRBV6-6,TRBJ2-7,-,TGTGCCAGCAGTTACCAGGACCGGGGCTACGAGCAGTACTTC,CASSYQDRGYEQYF
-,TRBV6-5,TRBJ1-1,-,TGTGCCACCCGGGAGGGCTCGAGCACTGAAGCTTTCTTT,CATREGSSTEAFF
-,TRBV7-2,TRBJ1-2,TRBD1,TGTGCCAGCAGCTTGGCCCCGGGACAGACGTATGGCTACACCTTC,CASSLAPGQTYGYTF
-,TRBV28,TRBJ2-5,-,TGTGCCAGCAGGGGCCCCCCAAATCAAGAGACCCAGTACTTC,CASRGPPNQETQYF
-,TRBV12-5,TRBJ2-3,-,TGTGCTAGTGGTTTGGTACTGAGGCAGAGCACAGATACGCAGTATTTT,CASGLVLRQSTDTQYF
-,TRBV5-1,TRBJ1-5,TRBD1,TGCGCCAGCAGCCCAGGACCCCGGGACAGTTATAGCAATCAGCCCCAGCATTTT,CASSPGPRDSYSNQPQHF
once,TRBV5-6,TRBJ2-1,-,TGTGCCAGCAGCTGGCGGGACGTCGGTGAGCAGTTCTTC,CASSWRDVGEQFF
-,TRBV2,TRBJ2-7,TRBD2,TGTGCCAGCACCCGGGAGGGGACTAGGTCCTACGAGCAGTACTTC,CASTREGTRSYEQYF
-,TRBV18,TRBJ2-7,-,TGTGCCAGCTCACCGGGATTAGGAGGCGAGCAGTACTTC,CASSPGLGGEQYF
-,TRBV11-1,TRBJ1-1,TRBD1,TGTGCCAGCAGCTACACAGGGGACACTGAAGCTTTCTTT,CASSYTGDTEAFF
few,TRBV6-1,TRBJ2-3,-,TGTGCCGGACTCCAGGGGCTTGGAGATACGCAGTATTTT,CAGLQGLGDTQYF
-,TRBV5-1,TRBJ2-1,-,TGCGCCAGCAGCCAACGCTTGGGCGGGACGTTAAGCTCCTACAATGAGCAGTTCTTC,CASSQRLGGTLSSYNEQFF
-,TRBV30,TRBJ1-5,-,TGTGCCTGGAACCAGAGGGGGGGCGATCAGCCCCAGCATTTT,CAWNQRGGDQPQHF
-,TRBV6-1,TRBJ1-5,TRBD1,TGTGCCAGCAGTACATTCGGACAGGGGAATCAGCCCCAGCATTTT,CASSTFGQGNQPQHF
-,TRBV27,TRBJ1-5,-,TGTGCCAGCAGTTTATTCACGGGGAGCAATCAGCCCCAGCATTTT,CASSLFTGSNQPQHF